This T cell receptor (beta chain) was observed in a study of T cell repertoires in aging, cancer and after chemotherapy. Study summary: Healthy donor repertoires were recorded over several months to years and showed clear clonal overlap.

The V segment lost 4 bases and the J segment 8 bases; nucleotides outside the gene matches: 6. The CDR3 has 14 residues. Per germline, CDR1 LNHDA and CDR2 SQIVND (reference sequence). TCR beta rearrangements were amplified from peripheral blood genomic DNA. Multiplex touch-down PCR with TRB-A/B primers amplified rearranged V-D-J TRB sequences. One entry per CDR3 protein, called by TCRdb with MiXCR from the multiplex PCR reads. The sample includes under 9,500 distinct CDR3 sequences, 45% to 65% of them seen just once. The sequenced material came from blood. V is TRBV19 and J is TRBJ1-4; 8 bases match TRBD1. The sequence derives from a human donor in good health. DNA of the CDR3: TGTGCCAGTAGTAGAGGACAGGGCCAAGAAAAACTGTTTTTT. Translating gives CASSRGQGQEKLFF.